This T cell receptor (beta chain) was retrieved from a study of post-analysis software for immune sequencing data. Looking at the study overall: Both relapsing-remitting and secondary progressive multiple sclerosis featured among the disease courses, as did progressive-relapsing multiple sclerosis. Findings and limits, study-wide: The study found TRBV5-6, TRBV5-1 and TRBV20-1 among a few TRBV segments more frequent in patients than controls. Normalized Chao1 diversity in multiple sclerosis patients fell significantly below that of controls.

Germline CDR1 reads MNHEY; CDR2 reads SVGAGI. The CDR3 sequence is 12 residues long. The V gene end was trimmed by 4 bases and the J gene end by 8 bases; junction bases not matched to a gene: 4. Built from TCR beta cDNA, the libraries had unique molecular identifiers in them. MiXCR was run by TCRdb on the PCR reads, yielding one entry per CDR3 protein. Of hundreds of thousands of distinct CDR3 sequences listed, 53% are singletons. Concerning this clonotype itself: The antigen is not known.

This receptor was identified in a girl aged 5-17 years with multiple sclerosis. The chain uses TRBV6-5 and TRBJ1-1; 7 bases line up with TRBD1. Sequences were obtained from blood. The CDR3 sequence: CASSCWGQEAFF. CDR3 in DNA: TGTGCCAGCAGTTGCTGGGGACAGGAAGCTTTCTTT.